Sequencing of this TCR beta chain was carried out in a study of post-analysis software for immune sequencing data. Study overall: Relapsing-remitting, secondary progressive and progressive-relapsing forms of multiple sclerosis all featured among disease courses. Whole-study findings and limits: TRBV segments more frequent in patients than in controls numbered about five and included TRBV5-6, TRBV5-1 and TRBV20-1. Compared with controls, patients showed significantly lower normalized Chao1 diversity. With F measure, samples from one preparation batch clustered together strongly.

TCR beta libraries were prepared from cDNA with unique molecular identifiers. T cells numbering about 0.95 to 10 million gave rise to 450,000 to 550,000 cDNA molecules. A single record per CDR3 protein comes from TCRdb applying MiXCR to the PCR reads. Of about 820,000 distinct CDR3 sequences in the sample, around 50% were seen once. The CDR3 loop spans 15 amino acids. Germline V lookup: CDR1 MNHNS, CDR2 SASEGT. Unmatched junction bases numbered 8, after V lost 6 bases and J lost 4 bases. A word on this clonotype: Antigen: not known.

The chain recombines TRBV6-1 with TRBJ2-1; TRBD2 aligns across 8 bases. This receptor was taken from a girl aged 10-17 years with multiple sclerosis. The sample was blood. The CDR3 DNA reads TGTGCCAGCAGCCTAAGCGGGGGCTGGTACAATGAGCAGTTCTTC. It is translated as CASSLSGGWYNEQFF.